The rows below give T cell receptor beta chains drawn from one sample of a study of tumor and adjacent non-tumor tissue in lung cancer. Each CDR3 protein gets one entry after TCRdb re-called the multiplex PCR reads with MiXCR. The data contain 68,000 or so distinct CDR3 sequences, roughly three fifths of them seen just once; the ten biggest clones take up 20%. Sequencing was done on a sample of lung tumor tissue. These receptors were obtained from a man aged 45-65 years with non-small cell lung cancer. Each CDR3 is given with its conserved first and last residue. Each record gives: V gene, D gene, clone size, J gene, CDR3 protein, CDR3 DNA. D genes are given only for firm matches. The size field is filled for only some rows; it gives once, few, many or a size class.

TRBV28,-,-,TRBJ1-5,CVNTPLRGPQHF,TGTGTCAACACTCCCCTCCGCGGCCCCCAGCATTTT
TRBV11-2,-,-,TRBJ2-5,CTSRVNQETQYF,TGTACCAGCAGGGTGAATCAAGAGACGCAGTACTTC
TRBV11-2,-,once,TRBJ2-2,CASSLYRTNTKELFF,TGTGCCAGCAGCTTGTACCGGACTAACACCAAGGAGCTGTTTTTT
TRBV10-2,-,-,TRBJ1-6,CASIVGPTNSPLHF,TGCGCCAGCATTGTAGGACCAACAAATTCACCCCTCCACTTT
TRBV5-1,TRBD2,many,TRBJ2-1,CASSLGLAGEGGNEQFF,TGCGCCAGCAGCCTCGGACTAGCGGGAGAAGGAGGCAATGAGCAGTTCTTC
TRBV5-4,-,-,TRBJ2-7,CASSQTPSANSYEQYF,TGTGCCAGCAGCCAAACTCCTAGCGCGAACTCCTACGAGCAGTACTTC
TRBV11-3,TRBD1,-,TRBJ2-1,CASSYGTGGLARGNEQFF,TGTGCCAGCAGCTACGGGACAGGGGGGCTAGCGAGGGGGAATGAGCAGTTCTTC
TRBV4-2,-,-,TRBJ2-1,CSSSQDPNSGLSYNEQIF,TGTTCCAGCAGCCAAGATCCCAATAGCGGCTTATCCTACAATGAGCAGATCTTC
TRBV11-2,-,many,TRBJ2-3,CASSLGQGYSTDTQYF,TGTGCCAGCAGCTTAGGGCAGGGGTATTCGACAGATACGCAGTATTTT
TRBV6-2/TRBV6-3,-,many,TRBJ2-5,CASSWAETQYF,TGTGCCAGCAGTTGGGCGGAGACCCAGTACTTC
TRBV5-1,-,-,TRBJ1-5,CASKPDVGGNQPQHF,TGCGCCAGCAAACCGGACGTGGGGGGAAATCAGCCCCAGCATTTT
TRBV10-3,TRBD1,many,TRBJ2-3,CAISERQGTDTQYF,TGTGCCATCAGTGAGCGACAGGGAACAGATACGCAGTATTTT
TRBV29-1,-,-,TRBJ2-5,CSVPLGSQGETQYF,TGCAGCGTCCCGCTTGGCAGTCAAGGGGAGACCCAGTACTTC
TRBV4-2,TRBD2,many,TRBJ2-2,CASSQDPSGPQAGELFF,TGTGCCAGCAGCCAAGATCCTAGCGGTCCTCAGGCGGGGGAGCTGTTTTTT
TRBV5-1,-,-,TRBJ1-4,CASSLMGTTNEKLFF,TGCGCCAGCAGCTTGATGGGAACAACTAATGAAAAACTGTTTTTT
TRBV29-1,-,-,TRBJ2-3,CSVVKGLFTDTQYF,TGCAGTGTTGTCAAGGGGCTTTTCACAGATACGCAGTATTTT